The clone carrying this T cell receptor beta chain has at least ten counts. What it binds is unknown. A 10-nucleotide random UMI tagged transcripts in template-switch 5'RACE cDNA synthesis. TCRdb re-analysed the 5' RACE reads in MiXCR, keeping a single row per CDR3 protein. The repertoire holds around 50,000 distinct CDR3 sequences, with about 3.8% as singletons. J lost 0 bases, V lost 4 bases, and 9 bases had no gene match. Per the germline V gene, CDR1 is DFQATT and CDR2 is SNEGSKA (reference sequence). CDR3 length: 16 amino acids. These data belong to a study of neurological immune-mediated disorders. Study observations and caveats: The repertoires of 18 of 34 multiple sclerosis patients fell into one related-CDR3 cluster (a possible signature) under phylogenetic grouping. Expanded clones shared no CDR3 amino acid sequences across subjects, suggesting private repertoires in all groups.

The chain combines TRBV20-1 with TRBJ2-1; 7 bases are a match to TRBD2. This receptor was taken from a man aged 55 to 69 with multiple sclerosis. Sequenced material: PBMCs. CDR3 in amino acids: CSAKGLGAPSYNEQFF. CDR3 DNA sequence: TGCAGTGCTAAAGGACTAGGAGCCCCCTCCTACAATGAGCAGTTCTTC.